These 25 T cell receptor beta chains originate from one sample sequenced in a study of blood T cell repertoires in COVID-19. Profiling relied on immunoSEQ multiplex PCR, and the TCRdb table lists in-frame clones only, not all of them. The top ten clones hold roughly a fifth of a sample with 50,000 to 65,000 clones, approximately 90% of them seen once. The material sequenced was peripheral blood. All receptors come from a woman of 80 years or more with COVID-19, enrolled during active disease.

This chain links TRBV11-2 with TRBJ2-7; 8 bases are shared with TRBD2. The V gene's germline CDR1 is SGHAT and CDR2 FQNNGV. The CDR3 is 15 residues long. J was trimmed by 9 bases and V by 4 bases; bases with no gene match: 14. CDR3 sequence reads: CASSSGLAGILGQYF. In nucleotides, the CDR3 is TGTGCCAGCAGCTCCGGCCTAGCGGGTATCTTGGGGCAGTACTTC.

CDR3 protein: CASSVGAQETQYF. CDR3 nucleotide sequence: TGTGCCAGCAGCGTGGGGGCTCAAGAGACCCAGTACTTC. The chain carries TRBV12-3 or TRBV12-4 and TRBJ2-5; D may be TRBD1 (6 bases). The CDR3 totals 13 residues. Trimming took off 6 bases at V and 2 bases at J, with 10 bases between the two ends.

The gene calls are TRBV11-2 and TRBJ1-3, with TRBD1 as a possible D gene (6 bases). The V end lost 1 base, the J end lost 4 bases, and 11 bases lay between the germline ends. Germline values: CDR1 SGHAT, CDR2 FQNNGV. This CDR3 contains 15 residues. CDR3 bases: TGTGCCAGCAGCTTAGCGACAGGCCCCGGAAACACCATATATTTT. Translation gives CASSLATGPGNTIYF.

The gene calls are TRBV7-2 and TRBJ2-5; D is possibly TRBD2 (6 bases). The CDR3 is 15 residues long. Germline assignment: CDR1 SGHTA and CDR2 FQGNSA. Trimming took 1 base from V and 4 from J, leaving 13 bases between them. The chain's CDR3 is CASSLVGASAETQYF. CDR3 coding DNA: TGTGCCAGCAGCTTAGTAGGAGCTAGCGCAGAGACCCAGTACTTC. The variable domain in full, with the rest retrieved from reference TRBV7-2 and TRBJ2-5, is GAGVSQSPSNKVTEKGKDVELRCDPISGHTALYWYRQSLGQGLEFLIYFQGNSAPDKSGLPSDRFSAERTGGSVSTLTIQRTQQEDSAVYLCASSLVGASAETQYFGPGTRLLVL.

J is TRBJ2-7 and V is TRBV6-1, with D perhaps matching TRBD1 (5 bases). Germline assignment: CDR1 MNHNS and CDR2 SASEGT. The CDR3 spans 13 residues. The V and J ends lost 1 base and 6 bases respectively, with 10 bases between them. CDR3 coding DNA: TGTGCCAGCAGTGAAGTCACAGGCGGCGAGCAGTACTTC. It encodes CASSEVTGGEQYF.

For the CDR3, the DNA is TGTGCCAGTAGTAACACAGGGGGAAAGACCCAGTACTTC. Residues: CASSNTGGKTQYF. The chain links TRBV19 to TRBJ2-5; 8 bases line up with TRBD1. CDR1 is LNHDA, CDR2 SQIVND, per germline (reference sequence). The CDR3 is 13 residues long. The V and J ends lost 4 bases and 6 bases, in that order; junction bases with no gene match: 4.

The gene calls are TRBV9 and TRBJ2-3; the D gene is possibly TRBD2 (7 bases). V was clipped by 0 bases and J by 5 bases, with 13 bases between them. Looked up from germline, CDR1 is SGDLS and CDR2 is YYNGEE. The CDR3 has 15 amino acids. CDR3 coding DNA: TGTGCCAGCAGCGTAGTCGGGGGGCCGGAAGATACGCAGTATTTT. As protein: CASSVVGGPEDTQYF.

This chain links TRBV6-5 with TRBJ2-6; 8 nucleotides align to TRBD1. J gave up 4 bases and V 11 bases, and 10 bases lay outside the gene matches. Germline assignment: CDR1 MNHEY and CDR2 SVGAGI. CDR3 length: 15 residues. CDR3 residues: CAGGQGWIGANVLTF. CDR3 DNA: TGTGCCGGTGGACAGGGTTGGATAGGGGCCAACGTCCTGACTTTC.

The chain has TRBV6-1 and TRBJ1-2; D is perhaps TRBD1 (6 bases). Between the trimmed V and J ends, which lost 4 bases and 1 base, there was a span of 16 bases. Per germline, CDR1 MNHNS and CDR2 SASEGT. This CDR3 spans 16 amino acids. CDR3 nucleotides: TGTGCCAGCAGTGCGCGACAGGACTCCATTAACTATGGCTACACCTTC. It translates to CASSARQDSINYGYTF.

The rearrangement links TRBV5-1 to TRBJ1-1; 7 positions match TRBD1. The CDR3 is made up of 15 amino acids. Trimming took 0 bases from V and 5 from J; bases not matched to a gene: 7. Germline V gene data show CDR1 as SGHRS and CDR2 as YFSETQ. CDR3 sequence reads: CASSLGTGLGTEAFF. CDR3 bases: TGCGCCAGCAGCTTGGGGACAGGTCTGGGGACTGAAGCTTTCTTT.

In its sample, this clone was seen once. The rearrangement joins TRBV19 to TRBJ2-7; 8 bases fit TRBD1. The CDR3 runs 17 residues. V lost 5 bases and J lost 6; bases outside the gene matches: 18. Germline V gene lookup returns CDR1 LNHDA and CDR2 SQIVND (reference sequence). The DNA of the CDR3 is TGTGCCAGTAGTGACACAACTAAGAGGAACAGGGGGAGCGAGCAGTACTTC. This sequence encodes CASSDTTKRNRGSEQYF.

This chain uses TRBV6-5 with TRBJ2-6; D may be TRBD2 (5 bases). Trimming took off 7 bases at V and 2 bases at J, with 12 bases between the two ends. CDR3 length: 15 residues. CDR1 is MNHEY, CDR2 SVGAGI, per germline. The CDR3: CASTADGAGANVLTF. CDR3 in DNA: TGTGCCAGCACCGCGGACGGGGCTGGGGCCAACGTCCTGACTTTC.

The chain combines TRBV19 with TRBJ2-6; D perhaps matches TRBD1 (6 bases). Looked up from germline, CDR1 is LNHDA and CDR2 is SQIVND (reference sequence). The CDR3 has 16 residues. Trimming stripped 3 bases from V and 2 bases from J, with 11 bases between. The CDR3 DNA follows: TGTGCCAGTAGTATGGAGACAGGCCCTGGGGCCAACGTCCTGACTTTC. It yields the protein CASSMETGPGANVLTF.

This chain connects TRBV12-5 to TRBJ2-3; 8 nucleotides agree with TRBD2. From germline, CDR1 is LGHNT and CDR2 FRNRAP. V lost 3 bases, J lost 0 bases, and 11 bases stayed unmatched. The CDR3 extends over 18 amino acids. This CDR3 reads CASGFTGTSSLSTDTQYF. CDR3 DNA sequence: TGTGCTAGTGGTTTCACCGGGACTAGTTCTTTAAGCACAGATACGCAGTATTTT. The full variable domain, completed using reference TRBV12-5 and TRBJ2-3, is DARVTQTPRHKVTEMGQEVTMRCQPILGHNTVFWYRQTMMQGLELLAYFRNRAPLDDSGMPKDRFSAEMPDATLATLKIQPSEPRDSAVYFCASGFTGTSSLSTDTQYFGPGTRLTVL.

Concerning this clone itself: Germline and junction disagree at one end, which may indicate a read error. This chain joins TRBV19 and TRBJ2-5; 7 nucleotides align to TRBD1. This CDR3 spans 14 amino acids. Germline V gene lookup returns CDR1 LNHDA and CDR2 SQIVND (reference sequence). CDR3 amino acids: CASSKTGKEKTQYF. The CDR3, as DNA: TGTGCCAGCAGTAAGACAGGGAAAGAAAAGACCCAGTACTTC.

The V call is TRBV3-1 (or the pseudogene TRBV3-2), the J call TRBJ1-5, with D hard to call. CDR3 length equals 14 residues. The germline V gene has CDR1 LGHDT and CDR2 YNNKEL (reference sequence). V lost 1 base to trimming and J lost 5 bases, with 9 bases between them. Here the CDR3 reads CASSQGTRDQPQHF. In DNA, the CDR3 is TGTGCCAGCAGCCAAGGTACTCGGGATCAGCCCCAGCATTTT.

Details on this clone: One end of the junction fails to match germline, which may point to a read error. The chain combines TRBV9 with TRBJ2-7; 8 positions agree with TRBD2. This CDR3 comprises 16 residues. Looked up from germline, CDR1 is SGDLS and CDR2 is YYNGEE. CDR3 coding DNA: TGTGCCAGCAGCGTAGAGCCAGCGGGGGCCCCGGAAGGGATGCACTTC. Translating gives CASSVEPAGAPEGMHF.

This clone was seen a few times. This chain uses TRBV19 with TRBJ2-1, with TRBD1 as a possible D gene (5 bases). The CDR3 loop spans 14 amino acids. V was trimmed by 4 bases and J by 5 bases, leaving 12 bases between them. Germline loops: CDR1 LNHDA, CDR2 SQIVND (reference sequence). The DNA for the CDR3 is TGTGCCAGTAGTAAGGGGCCCGCGGACAATGAGCAGTTCTTC. It specifies CASSKGPADNEQFF.

This clone was seen a few times. This chain joins TRBV4-2 and TRBJ2-5; TRBD2 matches at 12 bases. CDR3 length equals 15 residues. Germline assignment: CDR1 LGHNA and CDR2 YNFKEQ. V was pared by 5 bases and J by 5 bases, with 6 bases of the junction left unmatched. In DNA form, the CDR3 reads TGTGCCAGCAGCAACCTAGCGGGGGGGCAGGAGACCCAGTACTTC. It specifies CASSNLAGGQETQYF.

The rearrangement links TRBV9 to TRBJ1-1, with 8 nucleotides matching TRBD1. CDR3 length equals 16 residues. J gave up 1 base and V 7 bases, and 12 bases lay outside the gene matches. Germline V gene data show CDR1 as SGDLS and CDR2 as YYNGEE. The CDR3: CASSYGQGAENTEAFF. Written as DNA, the CDR3 is TGTGCCAGCTCTTACGGGCAGGGGGCCGAGAACACTGAAGCTTTCTTT.

The count of this clone is one. The chain has TRBV19 and TRBJ2-7, with D possibly being TRBD1 (6 bases). CDR1 and CDR2 (germline): LNHDA, SQIVND (reference sequence). The V gene lost 6 bases and the J gene lost 3 bases, with 12 bases spanning the gap. There are 13 residues in the CDR3. This CDR3 is CASRKTGNYEQYF. CDR3 nucleotides: TGTGCCAGTAGGAAAACAGGGAACTACGAGCAGTACTTC.

This sequence joins TRBV7-8 and TRBJ2-1; D is unclear. Trimming removed 0 bases at V and 0 bases at J, with 12 bases between. This CDR3 has 17 residues. Germline lookup yields CDR1 SGHVS and CDR2 FQNEAQ. The CDR3 DNA is TGTGCCAGCAGCTTAGCGACTCGTAAGAGCTCCTACAATGAGCAGTTCTTC. Encoded protein: CASSLATRKSSYNEQFF.

The V and J genes are TRBV6-6 and TRBJ1-4, with D perhaps TRBD1 (5 bases). The CDR3 spans 14 residues. V shed 7 bases and J shed 8 bases, with 17 bases lying between them. The germline CDR1 and CDR2 sequences are MNHNY and SVGAGI (reference sequence). CDR3 sequence reads: CASTLTPGGEKLFF. CDR3 in DNA: TGTGCCAGCACCCTGACACCGGGGGGGGAAAAACTGTTTTTT.

This sequence joins TRBV5-1 and TRBJ1-1; D is perhaps TRBD1 (5 bases). CDR3 length: 13 residues. Between the trimmed V and J ends, which lost 8 bases and 3 bases, there was a span of 14 bases. CDR1 SGHRS and CDR2 YFSETQ come from the germline V gene. CDR3 sequence reads: CASAWARDTEAFF. For the CDR3, the DNA is TGCGCCAGTGCCTGGGCCAGGGACACTGAAGCTTTCTTT.

The gene calls are TRBV7-2 and TRBJ2-7; 7 positions agree with TRBD1. The CDR3 sequence is 13 residues long. Germline V gene sequence: CDR1 SGHTA, CDR2 FQGNSA. J lost 5 bases, V lost 2 bases, and 3 bases had no gene match. In nucleotides, the CDR3 is TGTGCCAGCAGCTTAAGGGGGCTCAACGAGCAGTACTTC. It translates to CASSLRGLNEQYF.